This T cell receptor beta chain derives from a study of T cell responses to AZD1222 COVID-19 vaccine (dated by TCRdb to about 2021). General notes on the study: TCR sequencing was performed for 230 to 250 trial participants, of whom around 210 were given two doses of AZD1222 and approximately 25 were given two doses of MenACWY control vaccine. Enrollment into the trials was organized by age into subgroups of 18-55, 56-69 and 70-plus years, and those subgroups contained 148, 28 and 57 TCR-sequenced participants, respectively.

Explained via the paper, the time point label denotes: about 28 days (+/-7) after the second vaccine dose. Because spike-specific TCR depth and breadth did not differ between the two schedules, AZD1222 recipients who got a second dose at roughly 4 weeks were pooled with those who got a second dose at roughly 12 weeks. Samples from vaccinated people were obtained from the UK trials COV001 and COV002, which included a single-blind randomized controlled phase 2/3 trial of AZD1222 (ChAdOx1 nCoV-19) in healthy adults. For TCRbeta chain sequencing, PBMC samples were collected from trial participants at day 0 and at day 28 after the second dose. The CDR3 numbers 14 residues from cysteine through phenylalanine. Of the read, only the CDR3 DNA is kept; its 42 bases are in frame from base 1. Germline trimming amounts to 3 bases on V and 5 bases on J, with 3 as the count of junction bases outside the gene matches. CDR1 and CDR2, looked up from the germline V gene, are KGHSH and LQKENI.

The CDR3 regions of human TCRbeta chains were analyzed by immunosequencing. On the study's bioinformatics: TCRs in the repertoires were compared against a reference library of SARS-CoV-2-specific TCRs that had been generated with the MIRA antigen-specificity platform. Breadth was defined as the fraction of unique TCRs that were SARS-CoV-2-associated, and depth was defined as the fraction of total T cells that were SARS-CoV-2-associated. Using the MIRA data, every spike-specific TCR was mapped to the spike region that the TCR reacted to and assigned to either a CD4 or a CD8 class. Log10-transformed breadth and depth values were compared by one-way ANOVA with Sidak's multiple comparisons tests. Entries here come from immuneACCESS through TCRdb and include only in-frame sequences with V and J called. Some clones fail to appear in such tables; in the studies checked, an unresolved V gene covers under half of the shortfall, and the cause of the remainder is unknown. V and J calls and clone size come straight from that table; D and trimming were deduced from the DNA. The sample table holds 80,000 to 95,000 clones, of which approximately 90% were seen once. The ten top clones hold about 5% of the sample.

Remarks on this clone: Its target antigen remains unknown. Qualities for individual bases were not recorded, and no much larger clone is one base off.

The paper as a whole reports these results and caveats: Vaccine-associated CD4 TCRs spanned the whole spike protein, with dominant responses in regions 160-218 and 743-854. Because no samples from the day 14 peak response were available, repertoires could be characterized only after the peak T cell response. Spike-specific TCR breadth and depth rose significantly after two AZD1222 doses compared with day 0 and with MenACWY recipients. The 56-69-year group was small, and its depth increase did not reach significance, likely because of low power. Epitopes outside the regions mutated in the B.1.351 and B.1.1.7 variants were reportedly recognized by nearly half of the unique spike-specific TCRs. Participants were mostly white British, with more females than males. The authors suggested clonal diversity may have been underestimated. Conclusions about previously exposed vaccinees are limited, since just a handful of AZD1222 recipients were seropositive for SARS-CoV-2 at baseline.

The sequence was obtained from an adult who received the AZD1222 COVID-19 vaccine. This material consisted of peripheral blood, taken 28 days after the second AZD1222 dose. The chain joins TRBV18 to TRBJ1-4; TRBD1 fits 7 bases in the junction. This receptor has the CDR3 CASSPIQGNEKLFF. Read as DNA, the sequence is TGTGCCAGCTCACCCATACAGGGGAATGAAAAACTGTTTTTT.